A single sample is the source of the 28 T cell receptor beta chains below, sequenced in a study of cytomegalovirus exposure and HLA in healthy donors. PCR used 60 Vbeta primers and 13 Jbeta primers. TCRdb's table, derived via immunoSEQ multiplex PCR, lists solely in-frame clones and lacks some. The sample consists of roughly 97,000 clones, roughly four fifths of them appearing once. The specimen was PBMCs. All receptors derive from a middle-aged man in good health and CMV-seropositive.

This clone was recorded a few times. The chain employs TRBV5-1 and TRBJ1-2; a possible D gene is TRBD1 (6 bases). Germline CDR1 reads SGHRS; CDR2 reads YFSETQ. The CDR3 is 14 amino acids. V lost 5 bases, J lost 4 bases, and 15 bases lay in between. The CDR3 nucleotides are TGCGCCAGCAGTATGGACAGACCGTTCTATGGCTACACCTTC. Encoded protein: CASSMDRPFYGYTF.

V usage is TRBV2 and J usage is TRBJ1-2; the match to TRBD1 covers 7 bases. Germline values: CDR1 SNHLY, CDR2 FYNNEI. CDR3 length: 13 amino acids. V gave up 8 bases and J gave up 5 bases; unmatched junction bases: 8. CDR3 bases: TGTGCCAGCCATGGGGACAGCGGGTATGGCTACACCTTC. The encoded protein is CASHGDSGYGYTF.

V usage is TRBV7-9 and J usage is TRBJ2-7; a weak D match, TRBD2 (7 bases). Trimming stripped 1 base from V and 2 bases from J, with 12 bases between. This CDR3 is 15 amino acids long. Germline V lookup: CDR1 SEHNR, CDR2 FQNEAQ (reference sequence). CDR3 loop: CASSLVGGRTYEQYF. The CDR3 nucleotides read TGTGCCAGCAGCTTAGTCGGGGGGCGAACCTACGAGCAGTACTTC.

The chain couples TRBV2 to TRBJ1-2; no definite D call. The CDR3 sequence is 15 residues long. Between the trimmed V and J ends, which lost 0 bases and 4 bases, there was a span of 12 bases. Germline CDR1 SNHLY, CDR2 FYNNEI. The CDR3 here is CASSEALNSFYGYTF. The CDR3 DNA reads TGTGCCAGCAGTGAAGCGCTTAACAGCTTCTATGGCTACACCTTC.

The J gene is TRBJ1-6, the V gene TRBV5-4; 8 nucleotides line up with TRBD1. The germline V gene encodes CDR1 SGHNT and CDR2 YYREEE (reference sequence). V was clipped by 0 bases and J by 10 bases; unmatched bases: 12. The CDR3 is 17 amino acids. This chain's CDR3 is CASSLGGRTGGSSPLHF. CDR3 DNA: TGTGCCAGCAGCTTGGGGGGGAGAACAGGGGGTAGCTCACCCCTCCACTTT.

On this clone: Germline is not matched at one junction end, which may reflect a read error. This sequence joins TRBV7-2 and TRBJ2-4, with D perhaps matching TRBD1 (5 bases). Germline V CDR1 and CDR2: SGHTA, FQGNSA. This CDR3 is 15 amino acids long. The CDR3 DNA reads TGTGCCAGCAGTGCCGCACAGGTAGCCAAAAACAGTCAGTACTTC. This translates into CASSAAQVAKNSQYF.

J is TRBJ1-1 and V is TRBV6-5; D is possibly TRBD1 (6 bases). Germline CDR1 is MNHEY and CDR2 is SVGAGI. The CDR3 has 13 residues. V was pared by 5 bases and J by 3 bases, with 10 bases between. The chain's CDR3 is CASSAGVYTEAFF. Written as DNA, the CDR3 is TGTGCCAGCAGTGCAGGGGTCTACACTGAAGCTTTCTTT.

The chain carries TRBV18 and TRBJ1-6, with D perhaps matching TRBD1 (6 bases). Trimming shortened V by 3 bases and J by 6 bases, and 12 bases separated the two germline ends. The CDR3 is made up of 15 amino acids. The germline V gene has CDR1 KGHSH and CDR2 LQKENI. CDR3 nucleotides: TGTGCCAGCTCACCCCAGGCAGGGGTTAATTCACCCCTCCACTTT. This gives the protein CASSPQAGVNSPLHF.

This clone occurred a few times. The chain couples TRBV9 to TRBJ1-2, with a possible D match to TRBD1 (6 bases). Looked up from germline, CDR1 is SGDLS and CDR2 is YYNGEE. V lost 6 bases, J lost 5 bases, and 20 bases lay in between. The CDR3 has 15 residues. CDR3 region: CASNGRGGGLYGYTF. The CDR3 DNA sequence: TGTGCCAGCAACGGTCGTGGGGGCGGCCTTTATGGCTACACCTTC.

This chain connects TRBV5-5 to TRBJ1-6; D is uncertain. The germline V gene has CDR1 SGHKS and CDR2 YYEKEE (reference sequence). The length of the CDR3 is 15 residues. V was pared by 2 bases and J by 3 bases, with 9 bases between. CDR3 sequence: CASSFGPSYNSPLHF. The CDR3, as DNA: TGTGCCAGCAGCTTCGGTCCGAGCTATAATTCACCCCTCCACTTT. The full variable domain, completed using reference TRBV5-5 and TRBJ1-6, is DAGVTQSPTHLIKTRGQQVTLRCSPISGHKSVSWYQQVLGQGPQFIFQYYEKEERGRGNFPDRFSARQFPNYSSELNVNALLLGDSALYLCASSFGPSYNSPLHFGNGTRLTVT.

The genes are TRBV25-1 and TRBJ1-2, with a possible D match to TRBD1 (6 bases). Trimming pared 5 bases from V and 4 bases from J, leaving 14 bases between. Germline assignment: CDR1 MGHDK and CDR2 SYGVNS. There are 14 residues in the CDR3. CDR3: CASSLSLDSYGYTF. The DNA of the CDR3 is TGTGCCAGCAGTCTGTCCCTGGACAGCTATGGCTACACCTTC.

The CDR3 sequence is CASSQQGYGYTF. The CDR3 DNA follows: TGTGCCAGCAGCCAACAGGGCTATGGCTACACCTTC. J is TRBJ1-2 and V is TRBV6-5; the D gene is possibly TRBD1 (6 bases). V lost 6 bases to trimming and J lost 4 bases, with 9 bases between them. The germline gives CDR1 MNHEY, CDR2 SVGAGI. The CDR3 covers 12 residues.

The CDR3 spells CASSPLSGAPEQYF. In DNA, the CDR3 is TGCGCCAGCAGCCCCCTGAGCGGGGCGCCTGAGCAGTACTTC. This chain joins TRBV5-1 and TRBJ2-7; TRBD2 matches 7 bases. This CDR3 has 14 amino acids. Germline CDR1 reads SGHRS; CDR2 reads YFSETQ. V gave up 4 bases and J gave up 7 bases; unmatched junction bases: 11. The full variable domain, rest sourced from reference TRBV5-1 and TRBJ2-7, is KAGVTQTPRYLIKTRGQQVTLSCSPISGHRSVSWYQQTPGQGLQFLFEYFSETQRNKGNFPGRFSGRQFSNSRSEMNVSTLELGDSALYLCASSPLSGAPEQYFGPGTRLTVT.

This rearrangement joins TRBV5-4 to TRBJ1-3, with 8 bases matching TRBD1. The germline V gene has CDR1 SGHNT and CDR2 YYREEE (reference sequence). Trimming removed 4 bases from V and 4 bases from J; junction bases left unmatched: 7. This CDR3 has 15 residues. This CDR3 is CASSGTGTGGNTIYF. Written as DNA, the CDR3 is TGTGCCAGCAGCGGGACCGGGACAGGAGGAAACACCATATATTTT.

Only one count was recorded for this clone. This chain connects TRBV2 to TRBJ1-1; perhaps TRBD1 as D (6 bases). The CDR3 has 15 residues. The V gene's germline CDR1 is SNHLY and CDR2 FYNNEI. V gave up 4 bases and J gave up 8 bases, with 20 bases separating them. CDR3 DNA sequence: TGTGCCAGCAGTGCCCGTGCCGGGACACCGGGGGAAGCTTTCTTT. Translated: CASSARAGTPGEAFF.

This clone is a singleton in its sample. The chain employs TRBV9 and TRBJ1-5; 8 positions match TRBD1. Unmatched junction bases numbered 4, after V lost 0 bases and J lost 5 bases. The germline CDR1 and CDR2 sequences are SGDLS and YYNGEE. The CDR3 is 15 residues long. CDR3 sequence (DNA): TGTGCCAGCAGCGTAGGTGGGACAGGAGATCAGCCCCAGCATTTT. It is translated as CASSVGGTGDQPQHF. The entire variable domain, with the rest obtained from reference TRBV9 and TRBJ1-5, is as follows: DSGVTQTPKHLITATGQRVTLRCSPRSGDLSVYWYQQSLDQGLQFLIQYYNGEERAKGNILERFSAQQFPDLHSELNLSSLELGDSALYFCASSVGGTGDQPQHFGDGTRLSIL.

V and J are TRBV15 and TRBJ2-5, with D tentatively TRBD1 (6 bases). V lost 2 bases, J lost 7 bases, and 8 bases lay in between. The CDR3 totals 12 residues. CDR1 and CDR2 (germline): LNHNV, YYDKDF (reference sequence). The chain's CDR3 is CATSRYRVTQYF. CDR3 DNA: TGTGCCACCAGCAGATACAGGGTGACCCAGTACTTC. The full variable domain, in which reference TRBV15 and TRBJ2-5 provide the parts outside the CDR3, is DAMVIQNPRYQVTQFGKPVTLSCSQTLNHNVMYWYQQKSSQAPKLLFHYYDKDFNNEADTPDNFQSRRPNTSFCFLDIRSPGLGDTAMYLCATSRYRVTQYFGPGTRLLVL.

In this sample, this clone turned up a few times. The chain couples TRBV7-2 to TRBJ2-3; D is uncertain. CDR3 length: 12 residues. Trimming cost V 5 bases and J 6 bases, with 9 bases left between them. Germline V lookup: CDR1 SGHTA, CDR2 FQGNSA. The CDR3 region has the DNA TGTGCCAGCAGCCCCCCCAGTGATACGCAGTATTTT. The encoded protein is CASSPPSDTQYF.

V and J are TRBV19 and TRBJ1-1, with 7 bases fitting TRBD1. With V trimmed by 11 bases and J by 7 bases, 4 bases remained unmatched. This CDR3 contains 10 residues. Per the germline V gene, CDR1 is LNHDA and CDR2 is SQIVND (reference sequence). The CDR3 sequence: CAVRDSEAFF. For the CDR3, the DNA is TGTGCCGTCCGGGACAGTGAAGCTTTCTTT.

The chain joins TRBV7-9 to TRBJ2-5; D is unresolved. CDR1 SEHNR and CDR2 FQNEAQ come from the germline V gene (reference sequence). Trimming removed 3 bases from V and 3 bases from J, with 8 bases in between. The CDR3 runs to 13 residues. CDR3 residues: CASSLTGKETQYF. In DNA, the CDR3 is TGTGCCAGCAGCTTGACTGGAAAAGAGACCCAGTACTTC. Full variable domain (missing parts from reference TRBV7-9 and TRBJ2-5): DTGVSQNPRHKITKRGQNVTFRCDPISEHNRLYWYRQTLGQGPEFLTYFQNEAQLEKSRLLSDRFSAERPKGSFSTLEIQRTEQGDSAMYLCASSLTGKETQYFGPGTRLLVL.

The genes are TRBV18 and TRBJ2-5; TRBD1 matches at 8 bases. The CDR3 totals 17 residues. Per the germline V gene, CDR1 is KGHSH and CDR2 is LQKENI. The trim removed 0 bases at V and 4 bases at J, leaving 10 bases unmatched. The CDR3 here is CASSPPPRTGTSETQYF. CDR3 DNA: TGTGCCAGCTCACCACCACCGAGGACAGGGACGTCAGAGACCCAGTACTTC.

This chain uses TRBV5-8 with TRBJ1-6, with D perhaps TRBD1 (5 bases). Trimming left V 4 bases short and J 10 bases short, with 18 bases between. CDR3 length: 15 residues. The germline CDR1 and CDR2 sequences are SGHTS and YDEGEE. CDR3 amino acids: CASSALRGFESPLHF. The CDR3 region has the DNA TGTGCCAGCAGCGCACTTCGGGGGTTTGAGTCACCCCTCCACTTT.

V is TRBV4-1 and J is TRBJ2-1; no clear D gene. Germline-derived CDR1 and CDR2 are MGHRA and YSYEKL. Trimming stripped 3 bases from V and 0 bases from J, with 12 bases between. The length of the CDR3 is 16 residues. CDR3 amino acids: CASSQAGSSSYNEQFF. DNA of the CDR3: TGCGCCAGCAGCCAGGCCGGGTCTAGCTCCTACAATGAGCAGTTCTTC.

V usage is TRBV5-6 and J usage is TRBJ1-2; 10 positions agree with TRBD1. Germline V gene lookup returns CDR1 SGHDT and CDR2 YYEEEE. The CDR3 length is 15 residues. With 4 bases clipped from V and 8 bases from J, the junction kept 11 bases outside the gene matches. The CDR3 spells CASSTGTGEGKGYTF. In DNA form, the CDR3 reads TGTGCCAGCAGCACAGGGACAGGGGAAGGAAAGGGCTACACCTTC.

This clone is a singleton in its sample. The chain employs TRBV9 and TRBJ2-5; no clear D. The V end lost 4 bases, the J end lost 1 base, and 14 bases lay between the germline ends. Germline loops: CDR1 SGDLS, CDR2 YYNGEE. CDR3 length: 15 amino acids. Here the CDR3 reads CASSSTGYFQETQYF. The CDR3 DNA follows: TGTGCCAGCAGCTCAACCGGGTATTTCCAAGAGACCCAGTACTTC.

The chain combines TRBV5-4 with TRBJ2-5, with a possible D match to TRBD2 (6 bases). Germline assignment: CDR1 SGHNT and CDR2 YYREEE (reference sequence). The CDR3 consists of 15 residues. Trimming left V 3 bases short and J 2 bases short, with 14 bases between. CDR3 sequence reads: CASSWRGGFQETQYF. CDR3 in DNA: TGTGCCAGCAGCTGGAGGGGCGGCTTTCAAGAGACCCAGTACTTC.

V and J are TRBV4-1 and TRBJ2-3; 12 bases map to TRBD2. The CDR3 extends over 16 amino acids. Germline values: CDR1 MGHRA, CDR2 YSYEKL. J was trimmed by 8 bases and V by 2 bases; bases with no gene match: 8. The CDR3 loop is CASSQRLAGDSGTQYF. The CDR3 coding sequence is TGCGCCAGCAGCCAACGACTAGCGGGGGACTCGGGTACGCAGTATTTT.

The genes are TRBV10-2 and TRBJ2-3, with D maybe TRBD2 (6 bases). Per germline, CDR1 WSHSY and CDR2 SAAADI. V gave up 8 bases and J gave up 1 base, with 16 bases separating them. The CDR3 length is 15 residues. DNA of the CDR3: TGCGCCAGCGTACCTACTAGCTCCCGCACAGATACGCAGTATTTT. This gives the protein CASVPTSSRTDTQYF.